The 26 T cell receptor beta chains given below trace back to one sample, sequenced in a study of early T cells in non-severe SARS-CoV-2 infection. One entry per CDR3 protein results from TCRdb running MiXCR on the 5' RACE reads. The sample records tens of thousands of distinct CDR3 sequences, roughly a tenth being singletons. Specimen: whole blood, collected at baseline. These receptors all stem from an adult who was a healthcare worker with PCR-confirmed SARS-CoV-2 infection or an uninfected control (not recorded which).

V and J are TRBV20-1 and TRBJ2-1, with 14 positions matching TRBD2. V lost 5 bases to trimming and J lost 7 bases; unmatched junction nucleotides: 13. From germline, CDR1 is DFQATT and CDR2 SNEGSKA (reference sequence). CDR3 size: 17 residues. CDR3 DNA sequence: TGCAGTGCTTTCTCGGGACTAGCGGGGGCCTCCGGAAATGAGCAGTTCTTC. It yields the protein CSAFSGLAGASGNEQFF.

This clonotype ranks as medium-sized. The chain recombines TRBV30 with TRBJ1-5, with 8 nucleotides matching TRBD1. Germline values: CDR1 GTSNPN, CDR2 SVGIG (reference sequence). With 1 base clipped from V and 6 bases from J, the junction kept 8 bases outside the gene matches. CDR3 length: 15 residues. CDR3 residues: CAWSAGQGVSQPQHF. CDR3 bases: TGTGCCTGGAGTGCCGGACAGGGAGTGAGTCAGCCCCAGCATTTT.

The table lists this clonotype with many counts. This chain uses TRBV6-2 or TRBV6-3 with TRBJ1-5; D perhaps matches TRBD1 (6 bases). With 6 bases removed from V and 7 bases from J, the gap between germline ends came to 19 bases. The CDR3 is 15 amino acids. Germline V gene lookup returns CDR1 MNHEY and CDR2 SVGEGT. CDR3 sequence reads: CASRRTGLYGQPQHF. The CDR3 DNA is TGTGCCAGCAGAAGAACAGGGCTGTATGGGCAGCCCCAGCATTTT.

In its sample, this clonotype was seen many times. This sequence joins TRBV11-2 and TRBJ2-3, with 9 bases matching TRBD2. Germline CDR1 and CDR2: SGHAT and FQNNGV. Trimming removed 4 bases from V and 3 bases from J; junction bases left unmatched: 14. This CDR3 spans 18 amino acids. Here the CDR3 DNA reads TGTGCCAGCAGCTATGGCATGCGTAGCGGGGGTCGTACAGATACGCAGTATTTT. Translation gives CASSYGMRSGGRTDTQYF.

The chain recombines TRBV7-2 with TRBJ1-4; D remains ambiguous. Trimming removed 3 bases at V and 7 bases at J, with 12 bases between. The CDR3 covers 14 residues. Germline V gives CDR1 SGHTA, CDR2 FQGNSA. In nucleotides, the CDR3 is TGTGCCAGCAGCTTTGGCCAGCGGAGTGAAAAACTGTTTTTT. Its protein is CASSFGQRSEKLFF.

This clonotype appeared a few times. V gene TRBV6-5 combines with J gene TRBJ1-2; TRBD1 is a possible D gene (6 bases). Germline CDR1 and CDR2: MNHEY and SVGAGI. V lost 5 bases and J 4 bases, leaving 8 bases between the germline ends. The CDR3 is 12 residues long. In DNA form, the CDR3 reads TGTGCCAGCAGTCAGGACAGCTATGGCTACACCTTC. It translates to CASSQDSYGYTF.

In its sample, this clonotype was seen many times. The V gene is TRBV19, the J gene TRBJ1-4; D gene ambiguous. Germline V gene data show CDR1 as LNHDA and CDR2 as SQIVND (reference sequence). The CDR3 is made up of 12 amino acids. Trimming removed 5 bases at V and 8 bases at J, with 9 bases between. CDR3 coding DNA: TGTGCCAGTAGTTTCGTCGCAGAAAAACTGTTTTTT. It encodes CASSFVAEKLFF. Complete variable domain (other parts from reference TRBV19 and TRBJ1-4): DGGITQSPKYLFRKEGQNVTLSCEQNLNHDAMYWYRQDPGQGLRLIYYSQIVNDFQKGDIAEGYSVSREKKESFPLTVTSAQKNPTAFYLCASSFVAEKLFFGSGTQLSVL.

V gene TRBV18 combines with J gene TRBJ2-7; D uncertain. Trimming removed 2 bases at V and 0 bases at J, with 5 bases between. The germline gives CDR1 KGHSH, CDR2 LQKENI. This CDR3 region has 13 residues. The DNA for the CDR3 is TGTGCCAGCTCACCATACAGCTCCTACGAGCAGTACTTC. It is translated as CASSPYSSYEQYF.

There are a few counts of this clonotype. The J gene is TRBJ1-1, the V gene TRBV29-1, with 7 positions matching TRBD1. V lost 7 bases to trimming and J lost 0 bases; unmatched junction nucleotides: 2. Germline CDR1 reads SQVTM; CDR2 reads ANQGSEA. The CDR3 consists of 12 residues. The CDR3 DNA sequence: TGCAGCGGCGGGACAGTGAACACTGAAGCTTTCTTT. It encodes CSGGTVNTEAFF.

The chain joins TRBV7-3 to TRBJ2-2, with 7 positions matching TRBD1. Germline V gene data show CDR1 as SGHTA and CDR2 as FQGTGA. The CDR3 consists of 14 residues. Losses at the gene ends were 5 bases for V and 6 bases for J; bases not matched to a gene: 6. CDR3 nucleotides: TGTGCCAGCAGCCCCTCGACAGGGCCCGGGGAGCTGTTTTTT. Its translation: CASSPSTGPGELFF. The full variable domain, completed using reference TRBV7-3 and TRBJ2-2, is GAGVSQTPSNKVTEKGKYVELRCDPISGHTALYWYRQSLGQGPEFLIYFQGTGAADDSGLPNDRFFAVRPEGSVSTLKIQRTERGDSAVYLCASSPSTGPGELFFGEGSRLTVL.

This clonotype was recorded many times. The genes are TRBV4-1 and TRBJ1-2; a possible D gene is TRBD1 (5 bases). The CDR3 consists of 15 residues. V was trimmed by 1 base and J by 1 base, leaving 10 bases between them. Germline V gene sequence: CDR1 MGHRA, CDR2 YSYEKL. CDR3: CASSQGATVNYGYTF. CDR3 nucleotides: TGCGCCAGCAGCCAAGGTGCGACAGTTAACTATGGCTACACCTTC.

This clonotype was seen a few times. CDR3: CASSASPSTDTQYF. The CDR3 DNA reads TGTGCCAGCAGCGCCTCACCCAGCACAGATACGCAGTATTTT. The rearrangement joins TRBV2 to TRBJ2-3; D remains ambiguous. V lost 6 bases and J 0 bases, leaving 10 bases between the germline ends. The CDR3 extends over 14 amino acids. Germline V gives CDR1 SNHLY, CDR2 FYNNEI.

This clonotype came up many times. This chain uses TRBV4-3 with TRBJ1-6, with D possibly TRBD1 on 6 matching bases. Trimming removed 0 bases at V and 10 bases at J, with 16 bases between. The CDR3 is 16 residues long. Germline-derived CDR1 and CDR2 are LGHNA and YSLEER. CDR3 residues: CASSQDLNRVRSPLHF. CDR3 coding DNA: TGCGCCAGCAGCCAAGACCTCAACAGGGTACGGTCACCCCTCCACTTT.

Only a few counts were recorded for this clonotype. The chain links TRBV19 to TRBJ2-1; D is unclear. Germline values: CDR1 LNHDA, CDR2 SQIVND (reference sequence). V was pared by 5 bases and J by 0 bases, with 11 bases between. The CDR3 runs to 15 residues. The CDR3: CASSEILSSYNEQFF. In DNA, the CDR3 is TGTGCCAGTAGTGAGATCCTGAGCTCCTACAATGAGCAGTTCTTC. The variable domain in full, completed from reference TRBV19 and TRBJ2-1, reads DGGITQSPKYLFRKEGQNVTLSCEQNLNHDAMYWYRQDPGQGLRLIYYSQIVNDFQKGDIAEGYSVSREKKESFPLTVTSAQKNPTAFYLCASSEILSSYNEQFFGPGTRLTVL.

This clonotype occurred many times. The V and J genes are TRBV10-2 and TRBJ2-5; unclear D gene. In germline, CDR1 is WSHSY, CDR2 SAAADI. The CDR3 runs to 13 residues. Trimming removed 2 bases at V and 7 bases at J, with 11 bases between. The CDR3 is CASSEPGLWTQYF. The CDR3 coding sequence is TGCGCCAGCAGTGAGCCAGGCTTATGGACCCAGTACTTC.

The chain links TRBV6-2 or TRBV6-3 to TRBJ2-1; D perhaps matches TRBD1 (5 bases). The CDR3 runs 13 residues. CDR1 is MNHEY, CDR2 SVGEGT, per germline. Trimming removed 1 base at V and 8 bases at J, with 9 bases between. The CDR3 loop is CASSYLVRDEQFF. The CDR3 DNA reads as TGTGCCAGCAGTTACTTGGTCAGGGATGAGCAGTTCTTC.

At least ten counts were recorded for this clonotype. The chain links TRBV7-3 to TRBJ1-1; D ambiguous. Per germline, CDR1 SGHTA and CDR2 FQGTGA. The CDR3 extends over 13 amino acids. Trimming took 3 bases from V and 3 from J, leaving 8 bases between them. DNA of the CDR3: TGTGCCAGCAGCTTCACATGGGACACTGAAGCTTTCTTT. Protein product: CASSFTWDTEAFF.

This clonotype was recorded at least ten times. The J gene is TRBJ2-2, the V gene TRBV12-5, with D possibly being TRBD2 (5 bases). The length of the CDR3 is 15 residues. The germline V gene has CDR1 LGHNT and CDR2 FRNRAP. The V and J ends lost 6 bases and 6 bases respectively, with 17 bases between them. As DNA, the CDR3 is TGTGCTAGTGGCCTATCCGGAGGTTTGGCCGGGGAGCTGTTTTTT. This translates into CASGLSGGLAGELFF.

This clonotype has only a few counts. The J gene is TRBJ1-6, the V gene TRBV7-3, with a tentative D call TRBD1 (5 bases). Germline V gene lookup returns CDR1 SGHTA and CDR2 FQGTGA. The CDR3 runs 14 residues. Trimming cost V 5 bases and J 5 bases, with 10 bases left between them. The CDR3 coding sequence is TGTGCCAGCAGCCACGGGGGGGATAATTCACCCCTCCACTTT. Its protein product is CASSHGGDNSPLHF.

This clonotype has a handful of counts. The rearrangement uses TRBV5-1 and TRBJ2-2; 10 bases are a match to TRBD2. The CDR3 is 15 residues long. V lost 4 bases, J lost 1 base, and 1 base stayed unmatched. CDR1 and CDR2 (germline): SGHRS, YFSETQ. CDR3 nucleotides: TGCGCCAGCAGCACTAGCGGGGTGAACACCGGGGAGCTGTTTTTT. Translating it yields CASSTSGVNTGELFF.

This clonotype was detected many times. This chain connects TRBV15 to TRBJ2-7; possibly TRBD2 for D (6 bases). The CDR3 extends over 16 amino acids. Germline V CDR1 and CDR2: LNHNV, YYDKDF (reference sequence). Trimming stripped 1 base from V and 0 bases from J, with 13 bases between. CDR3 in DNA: TGTGCCACCAGCAGAGTTAGTCCTAGCGACTCCTACGAGCAGTACTTC. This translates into CATSRVSPSDSYEQYF.

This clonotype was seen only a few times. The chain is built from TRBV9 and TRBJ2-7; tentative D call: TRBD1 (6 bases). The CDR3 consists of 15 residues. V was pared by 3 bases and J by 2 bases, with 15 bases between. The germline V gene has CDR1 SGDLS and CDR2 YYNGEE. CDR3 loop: CASSEATGFTYEQYF. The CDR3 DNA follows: TGTGCCAGCAGCGAGGCGACAGGTTTCACCTACGAGCAGTACTTC.

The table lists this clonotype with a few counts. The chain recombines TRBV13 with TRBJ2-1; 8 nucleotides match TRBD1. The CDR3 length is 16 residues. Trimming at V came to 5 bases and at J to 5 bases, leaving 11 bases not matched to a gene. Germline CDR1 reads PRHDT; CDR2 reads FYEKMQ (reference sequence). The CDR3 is CASSRASGGADNEQFF. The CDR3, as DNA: TGTGCCAGCAGCCGAGCGTCAGGGGGCGCCGACAATGAGCAGTTCTTC.

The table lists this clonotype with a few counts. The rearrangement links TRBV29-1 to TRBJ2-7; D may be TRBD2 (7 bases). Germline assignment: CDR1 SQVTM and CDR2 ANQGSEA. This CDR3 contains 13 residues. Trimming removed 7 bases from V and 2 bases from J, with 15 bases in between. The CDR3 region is CSAGRGLTYEQYF. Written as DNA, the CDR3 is TGCAGCGCGGGGAGGGGGTTGACCTACGAGCAGTACTTC.

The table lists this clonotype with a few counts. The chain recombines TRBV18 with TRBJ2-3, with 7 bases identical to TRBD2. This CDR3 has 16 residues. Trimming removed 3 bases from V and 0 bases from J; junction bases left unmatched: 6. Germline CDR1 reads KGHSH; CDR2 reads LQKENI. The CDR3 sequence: CASSPDYGGSTDTQYF. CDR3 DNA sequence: TGTGCCAGCTCACCCGACTACGGGGGGAGCACAGATACGCAGTATTTT.

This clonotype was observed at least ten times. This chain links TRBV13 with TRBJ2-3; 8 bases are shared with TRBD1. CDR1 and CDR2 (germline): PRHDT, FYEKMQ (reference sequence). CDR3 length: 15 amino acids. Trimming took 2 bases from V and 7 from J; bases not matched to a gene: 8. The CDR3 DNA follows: TGTGCCAGCAGCTTAAGGACAGGGCCTCCTCATACGCAGTATTTT. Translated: CASSLRTGPPHTQYF.